This T cell receptor beta chain was recorded in a study of OX40 agonist ivuxolimab in advanced cancers. Germline CDR1 reads WNHNN; CDR2 reads SYGVQD (reference sequence). V shed 4 bases and J shed 4 bases, with 11 bases lying between them. CDR3 length: 13 residues. The table came from immunoSEQ multiplex PCR; TCRdb's copy has only in-frame clones and leaves some out. The table lists roughly 97,000 clones, approximately 90% of them singletons. About this clone: Its antigen remains unknown.

Collection of blood occurred at baseline, at cycle 4 day 1, and at cycle 7 day 1. Study-wide results and limits: Expanded clones were, on average, more numerous in CD8+ T cells than in CD4+. Clonal expansion in partial responders at 0.1-3.0 mg/kg ranked among the lowest. Antigen specificity was not determined for the expanded peripheral T cells.

This receptor was obtained from an adult with an advanced solid tumor such as melanoma, head and neck, liver or kidney cancer. Material: CD4+ or CD8+ T cells sorted from blood, obtained in a trial of the OX40 agonist ivuxolimab. This chain uses TRBV10-1 with TRBJ2-7; D is unresolved. The CDR3 loop reads CASSGPSEYEQYF. CDR3 DNA: TGCGCCAGCAGTGGTCCATCGGAATACGAGCAGTACTTC.